This T cell receptor beta chain was sequenced during a study of T cell responses to AZD1222 COVID-19 vaccine. Overall study findings and caveats: White British people made up most donors, females outnumbered males, and clonal diversity was possibly underestimated.

Data came from immunoSEQ multiplex PCR; TCRdb stores just in-frame clones and leaves some out. The repertoire holds around 150,000 clones, with 85% to 95% as singletons. Only one count was recorded for this clone. Its antigen is not known. Germline and junction disagree at one end, which may indicate a read error. The sequence derives from an adult who received the AZD1222 COVID-19 vaccine. This specimen consisted of peripheral blood, obtained 28 days after the second AZD1222 dose.

The CDR3 DNA is TGTGCCAGCAGTTTTGAAGGGGGAAGCAGTCAGCCCCAGCATTTT. This encodes CASSFEGGSSQPQHF. The chain has TRBV6-5 and TRBJ1-5; possible D gene TRBD1, 6 bases. This CDR3 has 15 residues. Germline values: CDR1 MNHEY, CDR2 SVGAGI.